This entry lists 21 T cell receptor beta chains sequenced from one sample in a study of tumor-infiltrating lymphocytes in primary liver carcinoma. Co-extraction of both nucleic acids (RNA and DNA) used roughly 18-32 mg of unsorted bulk tissue. TCR beta cDNA was reverse-transcribed from approximately 0.45 ug of total RNA. The reaction used a constant-region primer and ProtoScript II reverse transcriptase. Nested multiplex PCR, run for three rounds with slightly modified ARM-PCR, yielded TCR beta libraries. With TRBV1-TRBV30 forward primers and a C-beta reverse primer, the first two PCR rounds were run for around 10 cycles each. TCRdb re-called the multiplex PCR reads through MiXCR, storing one row per CDR3 protein. The sample yields 150,000 to 200,000 distinct CDR3 sequences, 85% seen once. Sequencing input: tumor tissue from primary liver carcinoma. Receptor source: a man aged 35-49 years with primary liver carcinoma and hepatitis B virus infection.

This clonotype was recorded many times. The CDR3 reads CASSVAGGLETQYF. The DNA of the CDR3 is TGTGCCAGCAGTGTAGCGGGAGGTTTGGAGACCCAGTACTTC. This chain joins TRBV28 and TRBJ2-5; 10 bases align to TRBD2. Trimming at V came to 5 bases and at J to 5 bases, leaving 5 bases not matched to a gene. Germline assignment: CDR1 MDHEN and CDR2 SYDVKM. The CDR3 runs to 14 residues.

A remark on this clonotype: An end of the junction differs from the germline gene, which may be a read error. The CDR3 DNA reads TGTGCCGGCAGTCATGACGGAACTATTAATGGCTACACCTTC. This encodes CAGSHDGTINGYTF. The chain couples TRBV6-2 or TRBV6-3 to TRBJ1-2; D is unresolved. The germline V gene encodes CDR1 MNHEY and CDR2 SVGEGT. The CDR3 covers 14 residues.

This clonotype was observed a handful of times. One end of the junction does not line up with germline, which may come from a read error. The V gene is TRBV11-1, the J gene TRBJ2-2, with D perhaps matching TRBD2 (7 bases). The CDR3 is 14 residues long. Germline values: CDR1 SGHAT, CDR2 FQDESV (reference sequence). The CDR3 bases are TGTGCCAGCAGCTTATGGGCAAACACCGGGGGGCTGTATTTT. This encodes CASSLWANTGGLYF.

As for this clonotype: This CDR3 is missing its conserved last phenylalanine or tryptophan, likely due to a read error. No DNA is shown, since the ends of the CDR3 on it are uncertain; the CDR3 is the one TCRdb lists. The chain carries TRBV6-1 and TRBJ2-5; whether TRBD2, the table's D call, matches the DNA was not checked. CDR1 and CDR2 (germline): MNHNS, SASEGT. The CDR3 is 14 amino acids long, termini counted. This CDR3 is CASFYYGPQETQNI.

Note on this clonotype: A read error may explain this, as a much larger clone is one base away. V usage is TRBV2 and J usage is TRBJ2-2, with TRBD1 as a possible D gene (6 bases). V was cut by 7 bases and J by 6 bases, with 15 bases left in between. The CDR3 runs to 14 residues. Germline V lookup: CDR1 SNHLY, CDR2 FYNNEI. The CDR3 nucleotides read TGTGCCAGCAATGGTATGGGGGCGCCCGGGGAGCTGTTTTTT. Translated: CASNGMGAPGELFF.

In the case of this clonotype: This could be a read error, since a much larger clone is one nucleotide away. This chain uses TRBV25-1 with TRBJ2-5, with a tentative D call TRBD1 (5 bases). This CDR3 has 14 residues. CDR1 and CDR2 from the germline V gene are MGHDK and SYGVNS. With 7 bases removed from V and 1 base from J, the gap between germline ends came to 13 bases. The CDR3 sequence: CASTPGHVQETQYF. Written as DNA, the CDR3 is TGTGCCAGCACACCCGGACATGTCCAAGAGACCCAGTACTTC.

The CDR3 sequence: CASSPTGPIDTQYF. The CDR3 bases are TGTGCCAGCAGCCCTACGGGCCCGATTGATACGCAGTATTTT. The V and J genes are TRBV11-1 and TRBJ2-3; D unclear. This CDR3 has 14 residues. Germline V gene lookup returns CDR1 SGHAT and CDR2 FQDESV (reference sequence). V was cut by 5 bases and J by 6 bases, with 15 bases left in between.

On this clonotype itself: One end of the junction varies from germline; a read error may be responsible. This chain links TRBV6-1 with TRBJ2-7; 8 bases are shared with TRBD1. Germline CDR1 and CDR2: MNHNS and SASEGT. This CDR3 comprises 15 residues. The CDR3, as DNA: TGTACCAGCACTCCGGTGACAGGGGCCCCGACCGAGCAATACTTC. Translating it yields CTSTPVTGAPTEQYF.

Concerning this clonotype: Given the absence of the conserved phenylalanine or tryptophan at the CDR3 end, a read error is likely. V gene TRBV7-9 combines with J gene TRBJ2-7; TRBD1 agrees at 10 bases. Trimming removed 5 bases from V and 4 bases from J; junction bases left unmatched: 11. This CDR3 contains 16 residues. Germline V gives CDR1 SEHNR, CDR2 FQNEAQ (reference sequence). The CDR3 here is CASSTWGTGANYEQYA. The CDR3 coding sequence is TGTGCCAGCAGCACCTGGGGGACAGGGGCAAATTACGAGCAGTACGCC.

On this clonotype: It may be a read error: a sequence one base away is much more abundant. The genes are TRBV30 and TRBJ2-7; 12 bases line up with TRBD2. The CDR3 has 15 residues. The V gene's germline CDR1 is GTSNPN and CDR2 SVGIG (reference sequence). V shed 2 bases, J shed 8 bases, and the junction held 10 bases outside the gene matches. As DNA, the CDR3 is TGTGCCTGGAGTCCTCTAGCGGGAGGGCCCAACAAGCAGTACTTC. Translating it yields CAWSPLAGGPNKQYF.

The table lists this clonotype with many counts. As DNA, the CDR3 is TGTGCCAGCAGTTACCCACCCTGGGGCGTCCAAGAGACCCAGTACTTC. It is translated as CASSYPPWGVQETQYF. J is TRBJ2-5 and V is TRBV6-2 or TRBV6-3; TRBD1 is a possible D gene (5 bases). The CDR3 has 16 amino acids. From germline, CDR1 is MNHEY and CDR2 SVGEGT. With 2 bases removed from V and 1 base from J, the gap between germline ends came to 14 bases.

As concerns this clonotype: The junction departs from the called germline gene at one end, perhaps through a read error. The chain couples TRBV12-3 or TRBV12-4 to TRBJ2-2, with D unresolved. This CDR3 contains 16 residues. Written as DNA, the CDR3 is TGTGCCAGCTGTTTATTAGTCGCCATGGACACCGGGGAGCTGTTTTTT. As protein: CASCLLVAMDTGELFF.

Regarding this clonotype: The CDR3 carries no conserved terminal phenylalanine or tryptophan, so it likely arises from a read error. The rearrangement joins TRBV29-1 to TRBJ2-3; 10 bases are a match to TRBD1. The CDR3 consists of 14 residues. Looked up from germline, CDR1 is SQVTM and CDR2 is ANQGSEA. The CDR3 DNA sequence: TGCGGCGTTTCCGGGACAGGGGCGTCAGATACTCAGTATTAT. Its translation is CGVSGTGASDTQYY.

Of note for this clonotype: The germline gene is not matched at one end of the junction; a read error may be the cause. The V gene is TRBV29-1, the J gene TRBJ2-2, with D possibly TRBD2 on 5 matching bases. CDR3 size: 12 residues. Germline values: CDR1 SQVTM, CDR2 ANQGSEA. The CDR3 sequence is CSVKGNTGELFF. In nucleotides, the CDR3 is TGCAGCGTTAAGGGTAACACCGGGGAGCTGTTTTTC.

The chain joins TRBV11-2 to TRBJ2-7; D may be TRBD2 (5 bases). This CDR3 has 15 residues. Trimming took off 2 bases at V and 8 bases at J, with 19 bases between the two ends. In germline, CDR1 is SGHAT, CDR2 FQNNGV. CDR3 loop: CASSLRWTGKNQQYF. The CDR3 DNA reads as TGTGCCAGCAGCTTACGATGGACTGGGAAGAATCAGCAGTACTTC. Complete variable domain (other parts from reference TRBV11-2 and TRBJ2-7): EAGVAQSPRYKIIEKRQSVAFWCNPISGHATLYWYQQILGQGPKLLIQFQNNGVVDDSQLPKDRFSAERLKGVDSTLKIQPAKLEDSAVYLCASSLRWTGKNQQYFGPGTRLTVT.

As for this clonotype: A read error may account for a junction end that differs from germline. The chain couples TRBV29-1 to TRBJ2-1; D perhaps matches TRBD2 (5 bases). The CDR3 sequence is 15 residues long. Germline lookup yields CDR1 SQVTM and CDR2 ANQGSEA. The DNA for the CDR3 is TGCAGCGTTGGAGTAGCGAGAGGGTTCTACAATGAGCAGTCCTTC. Translation: CSVGVARGFYNEQSF.

On this clonotype itself: It is likely a read error, because the conserved phenylalanine at the end of the CDR3 is missing. The chain combines TRBV5-1 with TRBJ2-7; TRBD2 aligns across 7 bases. The CDR3 covers 14 residues. V shed 4 bases and J 7 bases; nucleotides not matched to a gene: 11. From germline, CDR1 is SGHRS and CDR2 YFSETQ. For the CDR3, the DNA is TGCGCCAGCAGCGCGGACGGGACTATGAGGGAGCAGTACTTA. Translation gives CASSADGTMREQYL.

CDR3 region: CATRGDTYTGELFF. The CDR3 DNA sequence: TGTGCCACTCGAGGAGACACTTACACCGGGGAGCTGTTTTTT. The gene calls are TRBV6-2 or TRBV6-3 and TRBJ2-2; no clear D gene. The CDR3 runs 14 residues. From germline, CDR1 is MNHEY and CDR2 SVGEGT. V was clipped by 10 bases and J by 3 bases, with 15 bases between them.

The chain uses TRBV20-1 and TRBJ2-1; D is undetermined. The CDR3 has 14 residues. The germline V gene has CDR1 DFQATT and CDR2 SNEGSKA (reference sequence). Trimming cost V 6 bases and J 2 bases, with 14 bases left between them. CDR3 loop: CSARPPGPYNEQFF. In DNA form, the CDR3 reads TGCAGTGCCAGGCCCCCTGGGCCCTACAATGAGCAGTTCTTC.

For this clonotype: It is likely a read error, because the conserved phenylalanine at the end of the CDR3 is missing. The rearrangement uses TRBV5-5 and TRBJ1-5, with D unclear. This CDR3 region has 14 residues. The germline CDR1 and CDR2 sequences are SGHKS and YYEKEE (reference sequence). CDR3 protein: CVSSSFAVNQPQHS. For the CDR3, the DNA is TGTGTCAGCAGCTCGTTCGCAGTTAATCAGCCCCAGCATTCT.

J is TRBJ1-5 and V is TRBV11-2; TRBD1 might be the D (6 bases). The germline V and J ends were trimmed by 7 bases and 4 bases, with 11 bases remaining between them. The CDR3 is made up of 13 amino acids. Per the germline V gene, CDR1 is SGHAT and CDR2 is FQNNGV. The CDR3 loop is CASIRDRNQPQHF. CDR3 sequence (DNA): TGTGCCAGCATTCGCGACAGGAATCAGCCCCAGCATTTT.